Presented here are 32 T cell receptor beta chains from one specimen sequenced in a study of CD8 T cells in Susac syndrome (dated by TCRdb to the late 2010s). Library generation was performed with the immunoSEQ multiplex PCR assay. RNA was extracted with the RNeasy kit and roughly 0.5 to 1 ug was reverse transcribed using random hexamers. TCRdb redid the processing of the public reads, applying fastp at Q25 and MiXCR, and retained in-frame beta chains. Identical CDR3 protein sequences are pooled into one entry, listed with their most common genes and DNA. Across this sample there are fewer than 250,000 distinct CDR3 sequences, with roughly nine tenths seen only once. The ten largest clones add up to approximately 0.13% of the sample. The sequenced material came from CD8+ T cells from PBMCs. The receptor source for this set is a human donor with multiple sclerosis.

The chain combines TRBV13 with TRBJ1-1; TRBD1 aligns across 8 bases. The V gene's germline CDR1 is PRHDT and CDR2 FYEKMQ (reference sequence). This CDR3 is built from 15 residues. The trim removed 4 bases at V and 3 bases at J, leaving 7 bases unmatched. CDR3 protein: CASSSAGGADTEAFF. The CDR3 DNA sequence: TGTGCCAGCAGCTCTGCAGGGGGCGCGGACACTGAAGCTTTCTTT.

V and J are TRBV5-4 and TRBJ2-7; TRBD2 might be the D (6 bases). CDR1 SGHNT and CDR2 YYREEE come from the germline V gene (reference sequence). This CDR3 has 12 amino acids. Trimming took 4 bases from V and 7 from J, leaving 12 bases between them. The CDR3 sequence: CASSMGLQEQYF. The CDR3 DNA is TGTGCCAGCAGCATGGGACTCCAAGAGCAGTACTTC.

This chain links TRBV15 with TRBJ2-3; D gene uncertain. Germline V gene data show CDR1 as LNHNV and CDR2 as YYDKDF (reference sequence). The V end lost 1 base, the J end lost 0 bases, and 2 bases lay between the germline ends. The CDR3 loop spans 13 amino acids. For the CDR3, the DNA is TGTGCCACCAGCAGAGTAAGCACAGATACGCAGTATTTT. Protein sequence: CATSRVSTDTQYF. Full variable domain (missing parts from reference TRBV15 and TRBJ2-3): DAMVIQNPRYQVTQFGKPVTLSCSQTLNHNVMYWYQQKSSQAPKLLFHYYDKDFNNEADTPDNFQSRRPNTSFCFLDIRSPGLGDTAMYLCATSRVSTDTQYFGPGTRLTVL.

The rearrangement joins TRBV6-1 to TRBJ1-5; D unclear. Trimming removed 1 base at V and 5 bases at J, with 15 bases between. Germline V gene lookup returns CDR1 MNHNS and CDR2 SASEGT. This CDR3 has 16 residues. The CDR3, as DNA: TGTGCCAGCAGTGAAGGTGAGGGCACGGGGTATCAGCCCCAGCATTTT. Amino acids: CASSEGEGTGYQPQHF.

V gene TRBV12-3 or TRBV12-4 combines with J gene TRBJ2-3; no reliable D call. Trimming left V 3 bases short and J 4 bases short, with 5 bases between. The CDR3 contains 12 residues. The CDR3 sequence is CASSLTADTQYF. The CDR3 DNA is TGTGCCAGCAGTTTGACGGCAGATACGCAGTATTTT.

The V and J genes are TRBV7-9 and TRBJ2-7; D perhaps matches TRBD2 (6 bases). From germline, CDR1 is SEHNR and CDR2 FQNEAQ (reference sequence). This CDR3 is built from 12 residues. With 4 bases removed from V and 7 bases from J, the gap between germline ends came to 11 bases. For the CDR3, the DNA is TGTGCCAGCAGCTCGTGGAGGGGTGAGCAGTACTTC. Translating it yields CASSSWRGEQYF.

The V gene is TRBV6-6, the J gene TRBJ2-7; unclear D gene. V was cut by 3 bases and J by 7 bases, with 13 bases left in between. The CDR3 spans 13 residues. Germline CDR1 is MNHNY and CDR2 is SVGAGI (reference sequence). The CDR3 sequence is CASSYSRMEEQYF. As DNA, the CDR3 is TGTGCCAGCAGTTATTCCCGGATGGAGGAGCAGTACTTC.

The V gene is TRBV24-1, the J gene TRBJ2-3; tentatively, D is TRBD2 (6 bases). V was cut by 7 bases and J by 6 bases, with 13 bases left in between. The CDR3 consists of 13 residues. Germline loops: CDR1 KGHDR, CDR2 SFDVKD. The CDR3 region has the DNA TGTGCCACCAGCGGGGGACGTGCGGATACGCAGTATTTT. This encodes CATSGGRADTQYF.

The chain uses TRBV6-5 and TRBJ2-1; 8 bases align to TRBD2. Germline CDR1 MNHEY, CDR2 SVGAGI. V dropped 0 bases and J dropped 5; count of bases not matched to a gene: 9. This CDR3 has 17 amino acids. The CDR3 coding sequence is TGTGCCAGCAGTTACTCTTCAAGCGGGAGTAGGAACAATGAGCAGTTCTTC. Protein sequence: CASSYSSSGSRNNEQFF.

The gene calls are TRBV4-3 and TRBJ2-2; D is possibly TRBD2 (5 bases). The CDR3 length is 17 residues. Germline V gives CDR1 LGHNA, CDR2 YSLEER. Trimming cost V 0 bases and J 5 bases, with 16 bases left between them. The CDR3 here is CASSQDLGSGRTGELFF. The CDR3 coding sequence is TGCGCCAGCAGCCAAGATTTGGGGAGTGGCCGAACCGGGGAGCTGTTTTTT.

J is TRBJ2-1 and V is TRBV5-6; possible D gene TRBD2, 5 bases. The germline V and J ends were trimmed by 1 base and 12 bases, with 14 bases remaining between them. Germline CDR1 SGHDT, CDR2 YYEEEE. This CDR3 has 13 residues. The CDR3 coding sequence is TGTGCCAGCAGCTTGTCGGAGTTCGGGGTGCAGTTCTTC. Protein product: CASSLSEFGVQFF.

This clonotype has a single count. This CDR3 is CATGYPFSYNEQFF. The CDR3 coding sequence is TGTGCCACCGGATACCCATTCTCCTACAATGAGCAGTTCTTC. This chain uses TRBV27 with TRBJ2-1; D gene unclear. Germline V gene lookup returns CDR1 MNHEY and CDR2 SMNVEV (reference sequence). CDR3 length: 14 residues. V was clipped by 10 bases and J by 0 bases, with 13 bases between them.

This clonotype was picked up a small number of times. This chain connects TRBV9 to TRBJ1-1, with D tentatively TRBD1 (5 bases). V lost 3 bases, J lost 5 bases, and 14 bases lay in between. This CDR3 is 14 amino acids long. Looked up from germline, CDR1 is SGDLS and CDR2 is YYNGEE. CDR3 DNA: TGTGCCAGCAGCGACCCGGGGCGAGAAACTGAAGCTTTCTTT. It encodes CASSDPGRETEAFF. Complete variable domain (other parts from reference TRBV9 and TRBJ1-1): DSGVTQTPKHLITATGQRVTLRCSPRSGDLSVYWYQQSLDQGLQFLIQYYNGEERAKGNILERFSAQQFPDLHSELNLSSLELGDSALYFCASSDPGRETEAFFGQGTRLTVV.

The chain carries TRBV15 and TRBJ1-5, with D tentatively TRBD1 (5 bases). CDR1 and CDR2 from the germline V gene are LNHNV and YYDKDF (reference sequence). This CDR3 is built from 13 residues. Trimming took off 1 base at V and 6 bases at J, with 7 bases between the two ends. Written as DNA, the CDR3 is TGTGCCACCAGCAGAGTCGGGGGTCAGCCCCAGCATTTT. It is translated as CATSRVGGQPQHF.

The chain employs TRBV27 and TRBJ1-2; a possible D gene is TRBD1 (5 bases). V gave up 6 bases and J gave up 0 bases, with 8 bases separating them. The CDR3 totals 13 residues. Germline CDR1 MNHEY, CDR2 SMNVEV (reference sequence). The chain's CDR3 is CASRQDANYGYTF. The CDR3 DNA follows: TGTGCCAGCAGACAGGATGCTAACTATGGCTACACCTTC.

The chain recombines TRBV12-3 or TRBV12-4 with TRBJ2-3; 8 bases are shared with TRBD2. The CDR3 is made up of 15 amino acids. J was trimmed by 3 bases and V by 3 bases; bases with no gene match: 5. The CDR3, as DNA: TGTGCCAGCAGTTTTGCGGGGGGAGGGACAGATACGCAGTATTTT. It specifies CASSFAGGGTDTQYF.

The V and J genes are TRBV5-4 and TRBJ2-5; D ambiguous. Deletions cut 0 bases from V and 1 base from J, with 4 bases between. Germline loops: CDR1 SGHNT, CDR2 YYREEE (reference sequence). This CDR3 comprises 13 residues. CDR3 loop: CASSLGGQETQYF. CDR3 DNA: TGTGCCAGCAGCTTGGGGGGCCAAGAGACCCAGTACTTC. Based on the CDR3 plus reference TRBV5-4 and TRBJ2-5, the full variable domain is ETGVTQSPTHLIKTRGQQVTLRCSSQSGHNTVSWYQQALGQGPQFIFQYYREEENGRGNFPPRFSGLQFPNYSSELNVNALELDDSALYLCASSLGGQETQYFGPGTRLLVL.

The chain is built from TRBV6-5 and TRBJ2-5; possible D gene TRBD1, 5 bases. Trimming removed 0 bases at V and 3 bases at J, with 29 bases between. The CDR3 has 21 residues. Germline CDR1 and CDR2: MNHEY and SVGAGI. The CDR3 region is CASSYSRLGALGRALEETQYF. Here the CDR3 DNA reads TGTGCCAGCAGTTACTCACGGTTAGGGGCTCTTGGTAGGGCCTTGGAAGAGACCCAGTACTTC.

V gene TRBV12-3 or TRBV12-4 combines with J gene TRBJ2-6; no firm D call. This CDR3 comprises 11 residues. Trimming pared 10 bases from V and 0 bases from J, leaving 1 base between. This CDR3 reads CATSGANVLTF. The CDR3 nucleotides read TGTGCCACCTCTGGGGCCAACGTCCTGACTTTC.

This rearrangement joins TRBV6-5 to TRBJ1-1; D is possibly TRBD1 (5 bases). CDR1 MNHEY and CDR2 SVGAGI come from the germline V gene. V lost 0 bases and J lost 6, with 11 bases in between. The CDR3 length is 14 residues. CDR3 nucleotide sequence: TGTGCCAGCAGTTACTCGAAAGGGGAAGCTGAAGCTTTCTTT. Residues: CASSYSKGEAEAFF.

V usage is TRBV4-1 and J usage is TRBJ2-3, with D perhaps TRBD2 (5 bases). The V end lost 3 bases, the J end lost 4 bases, and 14 bases lay between the germline ends. The CDR3 contains 15 residues. Germline V gene sequence: CDR1 MGHRA, CDR2 YSYEKL. The CDR3 DNA sequence: TGCGCCAGCAGCCATCTTGGGCCCGGGGCAGATACGCAGTATTTT. It encodes CASSHLGPGADTQYF.

The chain links TRBV7-9 to TRBJ2-3; D unclear. The V gene lost 5 bases and the J gene lost 6 bases, with 21 bases spanning the gap. Germline lookup yields CDR1 SEHNR and CDR2 FQNEAQ (reference sequence). The CDR3 spans 16 residues. The CDR3: CASSRRLGLSGDTQYF. CDR3 DNA sequence: TGTGCCAGCAGCCGCCGATTAGGCCTGTCCGGGGATACGCAGTATTTT.

This chain connects TRBV13 to TRBJ1-5; possibly TRBD1 for D (6 bases). Germline lookup yields CDR1 PRHDT and CDR2 FYEKMQ (reference sequence). The CDR3 covers 14 residues. V was pared by 5 bases and J by 2 bases, with 10 bases between. Here the CDR3 reads CASSQGYGNQPQHF. Written as DNA, the CDR3 is TGTGCCAGCAGCCAGGGGTATGGCAATCAGCCCCAGCATTTT.

The J gene is TRBJ2-7, the V gene TRBV9; possible D gene TRBD1, 5 bases. The germline V gene has CDR1 SGDLS and CDR2 YYNGEE. CDR3 length: 10 residues. The CDR3 DNA reads TGTGCAGGGGTACCCTACGAGCAGTACTTC. Translating gives CAGVPYEQYF. Combining the CDR3 with reference TRBV9 and TRBJ2-7 gives the whole variable domain DSGVTQTPKHLITATGQRVTLRCSPRSGDLSVYWYQQSLDQGLQFLIQYYNGEERAKGNILERFSAQQFPDLHSELNLSSLELGDSALYFCAGVPYEQYFGPGTRLTVT.

The rearrangement uses TRBV5-6 and TRBJ2-7; D gene uncertain. Germline CDR1 is SGHDT and CDR2 is YYEEEE. The CDR3 length is 11 residues. The V end was cut by 0 bases, the J end by 5 bases, with 3 bases between. CDR3 nucleotides: TGTGCCAGCAGCTTGGCCCACGAGCAGTACTTC. This sequence encodes CASSLAHEQYF.

The gene calls are TRBV4-2 and TRBJ2-1, with D possibly being TRBD1 (6 bases). Trimming cost V 8 bases and J 6 bases, with 11 bases left between them. CDR1 LGHNA and CDR2 YNFKEQ come from the germline V gene. CDR3 size: 12 residues. The CDR3 DNA is TGTGCCAGCGGCCCAGGGGCCAATGAGCAGTTCTTC. Residues: CASGPGANEQFF.

The chain couples TRBV3-1 to TRBJ2-7; 8 bases match TRBD2. Losses at the gene ends were 2 bases for V and 3 bases for J; bases not matched to a gene: 12. Germline V gene lookup returns CDR1 LGHDT and CDR2 YNNKEL (reference sequence). The CDR3 contains 17 residues. CDR3 bases: TGTGCCAGCAGCCAACTATGGCCCGGGGGGGCCCACTACGAGCAGTACTTC. Protein sequence: CASSQLWPGGAHYEQYF.

The rearrangement uses TRBV6-5 and TRBJ1-2; no definite D call. This CDR3 spans 14 amino acids. The ends were cut back, 0 bases at V and 2 bases at J, with 7 bases in the middle. From germline, CDR1 is MNHEY and CDR2 SVGAGI. The CDR3 reads CASSYSPLNYGYTF. In DNA, the CDR3 is TGTGCCAGCAGTTACTCCCCCTTAAACTATGGCTACACCTTC.

V usage is TRBV5-1 and J usage is TRBJ2-7; 9 bases agree with TRBD2. There are 15 residues in the CDR3. Trimming took 1 base from V and 3 from J; bases not matched to a gene: 5. Per the germline V gene, CDR1 is SGHRS and CDR2 is YFSETQ. The CDR3 sequence: CASSLISGSLYEQYF. Here the CDR3 DNA reads TGCGCCAGCAGCTTGATTAGCGGGAGCCTCTACGAGCAGTACTTC.

In DNA, the CDR3 is TGTGCCAGCAGTGTTTCCACAGGACTCACTGAAGCTTTCTTT. This gives the protein CASSVSTGLTEAFF. This rearrangement joins TRBV27 to TRBJ1-1; D might be TRBD1 (5 bases). Deletions cut 5 bases from V and 4 bases from J, with 14 bases between. The CDR3 runs 14 residues. Germline values: CDR1 MNHEY, CDR2 SMNVEV (reference sequence).

This clonotype has just one count. CDR3 DNA: TGTGCCAGCAGCCAAGATCCCGGAGTTAACACTGAAGCTTTCTTT. This translates into CASSQDPGVNTEAFF. This chain uses TRBV3-1 with TRBJ1-1, with D uncertain. Germline V gene lookup returns CDR1 LGHDT and CDR2 YNNKEL (reference sequence). The CDR3 runs 15 residues. V lost 0 bases and J 2 bases, leaving 10 bases between the germline ends.

The gene calls are TRBV7-9 and TRBJ2-5; no firm D call. Trimming pared 4 bases from V and 0 bases from J, leaving 9 bases between. CDR3 length equals 14 residues. In germline, CDR1 is SEHNR, CDR2 FQNEAQ (reference sequence). The CDR3 DNA is TGTGCCAGCAGCTCCTGGAAGGACCAAGAGACCCAGTACTTC. This translates into CASSSWKDQETQYF.